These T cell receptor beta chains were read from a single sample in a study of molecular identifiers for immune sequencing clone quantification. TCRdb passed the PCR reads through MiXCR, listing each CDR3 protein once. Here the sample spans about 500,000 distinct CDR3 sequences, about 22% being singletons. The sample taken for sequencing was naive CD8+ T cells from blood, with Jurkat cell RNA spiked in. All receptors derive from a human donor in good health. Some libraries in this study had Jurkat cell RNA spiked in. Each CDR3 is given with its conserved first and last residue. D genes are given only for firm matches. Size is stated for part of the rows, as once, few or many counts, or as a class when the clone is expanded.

CASSVSQGLEQYF,TGTGCCAGCAGCGTAAGTCAGGGTCTCGAGCAGTACTTC,many,-,TRBJ2-7,TRBV9
CASRPTGDSNQPQHF,TGTGCCAGCAGACCGACAGGGGATAGCAATCAGCCCCAGCATTTT,many,TRBD1,TRBJ1-5,TRBV5-5
CAWSGGTYEQYF,TGTGCCTGGAGTGGGGGGACCTACGAGCAGTACTTC,few,-,TRBJ2-7,TRBV30
CASGYRGGNTQYF,TGTGCTAGTGGTTACAGGGGGGGAAATACGCAGTATTTT,-,-,TRBJ2-3,TRBV12-5
CASSHPSGTSFWELFF,TGTGCCAGCAGTCATCCTAGCGGGACGTCGTTTTGGGAGCTGTTTTTT,many,TRBD2,TRBJ2-2,TRBV12-3/TRBV12-4
CASSWKMTDYYGYTF,TGTGCCAGCAGCTGGAAGATGACGGATTACTATGGCTACACCTTC,few,-,TRBJ1-2,TRBV7-9
CASSLEETQYF,TGTGCCAGCAGCTTAGAAGAGACCCAGTACTTC,many,-,TRBJ2-5,TRBV12-3/TRBV12-4
CASSQGTSVLAEQYF,TGTGCCAGCAGCCAAGGGACTAGCGTTTTGGCCGAGCAGTACTTC,many,TRBD2,TRBJ2-7,TRBV4-2
CASPGQGLTEETQYF,TGTGCCAGCCCGGGACAGGGTCTCACCGAAGAGACCCAGTACTTC,few,TRBD1,TRBJ2-5,TRBV2
CASSFSLESSGNTIYF,TGTGCCAGCAGTTTTAGCCTGGAGAGCTCTGGAAACACCATATATTTT,-,-,TRBJ1-3,TRBV12-3/TRBV12-4
CASSPLGVARSTEDEQYF,TGCGCCAGCAGCCCCCTGGGCGTTGCGCGGAGCACGGAGGACGAGCAGTACTTC,-,-,TRBJ2-7,TRBV4-1
CASSLGWAASYEQYF,TGTGCCAGCAGCTTGGGTTGGGCAGCGTCCTACGAGCAGTACTTC,few,-,TRBJ2-7,TRBV13
CASSQEYVANYGYTF,TGCGCCAGCAGCCAAGAATACGTCGCTAACTATGGCTACACCTTC,few,-,TRBJ1-2,TRBV4-3
CASTGQAMGLNYGYTF,TGTGCCAGTACCGGACAGGCCATGGGCCTTAACTATGGCTACACCTTC,-,TRBD1,TRBJ1-2,TRBV19
CASSLLVPSGRREQYF,TGTGCCAGCAGTTTATTAGTCCCTAGCGGGAGGAGGGAGCAGTACTTC,-,TRBD2,TRBJ2-7,TRBV27
CASSLDGLNTEAFF,TGTGCCAGCAGTTTGGACGGCCTGAACACTGAAGCTTTCTTT,few,-,TRBJ1-1,TRBV6-2/TRBV6-3
CASSNSLRDNSPLHF,TGTGCCAGCAGCAATTCACTCAGGGATAATTCACCCCTCCACTTT,few,-,TRBJ1-6,TRBV7-8
CASSLFRADSYNSPLHF,TGTGCCAGCAGTTTGTTTAGGGCGGACAGCTATAATTCACCCCTCCACTTT,few,-,TRBJ1-6,TRBV28
CASSYIQYEQYF,TGTGCCAGCAGTTACATCCAATACGAGCAGTACTTC,few,-,TRBJ2-7,TRBV6-2/TRBV6-3
CASSPGSGTLYEQYF,TGTGCCAGCAGCCCAGGAAGCGGTACTCTCTACGAGCAGTACTTC,-,-,TRBJ2-7,TRBV11-2
CASSVGLALETQYF,TGTGCCAGCAGTGTGGGACTAGCGTTAGAGACCCAGTACTTC,few,TRBD2,TRBJ2-5,TRBV28
CASSYSSTGSTGELFF,TGTGCCAGCAGTTACTCTTCGACAGGGTCAACCGGGGAGCTGTTTTTT,many,TRBD1,TRBJ2-2,TRBV6-5
CASSSSRATSGRATEQYF,TGTGCCAGCAGCTCCTCAAGGGCGACTAGCGGGAGGGCCACCGAGCAGTACTTC,-,TRBD2,TRBJ2-7,TRBV7-9
CASRLAGKETQYF,TGTGCCAGCCGACTAGCGGGGAAAGAGACCCAGTACTTC,few,TRBD2,TRBJ2-5,TRBV2
CASSLDGEVGVREQYF,TGTGCCAGCAGCTTAGATGGCGAAGTCGGGGTTCGGGAGCAGTACTTC,-,-,TRBJ2-7,TRBV13
CASGIGTSYYEQFF,TGTGCCAGTGGTATAGGGACTAGCTACTATGAGCAGTTCTTC,-,TRBD2,TRBJ2-1,TRBV19
CASSQDLGQGVLEETQYF,TGTGCCAGCAGCCAAGATCTGGGACAGGGGGTTTTAGAAGAGACCCAGTACTTC,many,TRBD1,TRBJ2-5,TRBV14
CASSQLSGGDIDTQYF,TGTGCCAGCAGCCAACTAAGCGGGGGGGATATAGATACGCAGTATTTT,few,TRBD2,TRBJ2-3,TRBV3-1
CASSLVAGTSVYEQYF,TGCGCCAGCAGCTTGGTCGCCGGGACTAGCGTCTACGAGCAGTACTTC,many,TRBD2,TRBJ2-7,TRBV5-1
CASSQGVQGYEQYF,TGCGCCAGCAGCCAAGGAGTACAGGGCTACGAGCAGTACTTC,few,-,TRBJ2-7,TRBV4-3
CASSHVQGANQPQHF,TGCGCCAGCAGCCACGTACAGGGGGCCAATCAGCCCCAGCATTTT,many,TRBD1,TRBJ1-5,TRBV4-1
CASSKQGAWTDTQYF,TGTGCCAGTAGTAAACAGGGGGCCTGGACAGATACGCAGTATTTT,-,TRBD1,TRBJ2-3,TRBV19
CATTPRTGVDETQYF,TGTGCCACCACACCTCGGACAGGGGTGGATGAGACCCAGTACTTC,few,TRBD1,TRBJ2-5,TRBV12-3/TRBV12-4
CSATVAETGLWEQYF,TGCAGTGCTACCGTAGCGGAAACCGGTTTGTGGGAGCAGTACTTC,many,-,TRBJ2-7,TRBV20-1
CASRKGAYEQYF,TGTGCCAGCAGAAAAGGTGCCTACGAGCAGTACTTC,-,-,TRBJ2-7,TRBV2
CASSFSTGSQETQYF,TGTGCCAGCAGTTTTTCGACAGGGTCCCAAGAGACCCAGTACTTC,-,TRBD1,TRBJ2-5,TRBV27
CASSLIAVNTGELFF,TGTGCCAGCAGTTTAATAGCGGTGAACACCGGGGAGCTGTTTTTT,few,-,TRBJ2-2,TRBV27
CASSYETGGYQPQHF,TGTGCCAGCAGCTATGAGACAGGGGGTTATCAGCCCCAGCATTTT,few,TRBD1,TRBJ1-5,TRBV7-8
CASSLDVHYEQYF,TGTGCCAGCAGCTTAGACGTTCATTACGAGCAGTACTTC,-,-,TRBJ2-7,TRBV11-2
CASSLAWQGATNEKLFF,TGTGCCAGCAGCTTAGCCTGGCAGGGGGCAACTAATGAAAAACTGTTTTTT,few,TRBD1,TRBJ1-4,TRBV7-9
CASSSGTLTGELFF,TGTGCCAGCAGCTCAGGGACACTGACCGGGGAGCTGTTTTTT,many,-,TRBJ2-2,TRBV7-9
CASSVGYEQYF,TGTGCCAGCAGCGTGGGCTACGAGCAGTACTTC,many,-,TRBJ2-7,TRBV5-4
CASSQARLAGGRPTGELFF,TGCGCCAGCAGCCAAGCCCGACTAGCGGGGGGGAGACCCACCGGGGAGCTGTTTTTT,-,TRBD2,TRBJ2-2,TRBV4-1
CASSLGTGCTGELFF,TGTGCCAGCAGCCTAGGGACAGGATGCACCGGGGAGCTGTTTTTT,-,TRBD1,TRBJ2-2,TRBV3-1
CASRDGPADTQYF,TGTGCCAGTAGAGACGGGCCGGCGGATACGCAGTATTTT,few,-,TRBJ2-3,TRBV19
CASSLIGMATEAFF,TGTGCCAGCAGCTTAATTGGAATGGCCACTGAAGCTTTCTTT,many,-,TRBJ1-1,TRBV11-2
CASSQDWTSSSYEQYF,TGCGCCAGCAGCCAAGATTGGACTAGCAGCTCCTACGAGCAGTACTTC,many,TRBD2,TRBJ2-7,TRBV4-3
CASSQDSRRGVWEKLFF,TGCGCCAGCAGCCAAGATTCGCGACGGGGGGTGTGGGAAAAACTGTTTTTT,-,-,TRBJ1-4,TRBV4-1
CASSQDLSGAGQETQYF,TGCGCCAGCAGCCAAGATTTGTCGGGAGCGGGGCAAGAGACCCAGTACTTC,-,TRBD2,TRBJ2-5,TRBV4-1
CASSLVGPREGDQPQHF,TGTGCCAGCAGCTTAGTTGGGCCCCGGGAGGGGGATCAGCCCCAGCATTTT,-,-,TRBJ1-5,TRBV7-2